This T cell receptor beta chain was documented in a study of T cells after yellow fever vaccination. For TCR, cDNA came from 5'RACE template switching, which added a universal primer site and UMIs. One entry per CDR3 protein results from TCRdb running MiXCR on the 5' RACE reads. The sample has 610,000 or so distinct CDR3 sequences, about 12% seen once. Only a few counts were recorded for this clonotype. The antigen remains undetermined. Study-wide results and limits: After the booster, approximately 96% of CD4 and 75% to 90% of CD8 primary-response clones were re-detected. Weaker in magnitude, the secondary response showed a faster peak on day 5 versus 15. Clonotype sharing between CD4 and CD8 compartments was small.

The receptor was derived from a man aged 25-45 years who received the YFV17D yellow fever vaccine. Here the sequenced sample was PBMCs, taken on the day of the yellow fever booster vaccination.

The CDR3 DNA sequence: TGTGCCAGCAGCGCCTCAGCGGGAGCGGTAGAGACCCAGTACTTC. As protein: CASSASAGAVETQYF. The V gene is TRBV9, the J gene TRBJ2-5, with 8 bases fitting TRBD2. The CDR3 length is 15 residues. Germline V gives CDR1 SGDLS, CDR2 YYNGEE. V was clipped by 3 bases and J by 4 bases; unmatched bases: 8.